This T cell receptor (beta chain) was sequenced for a study of tumor-infiltrating lymphocytes in localized non-small cell lung cancer. Germline V lookup: CDR1 SGHRS, CDR2 YFSETQ. After removal of 4 bases from V and 8 bases from J, the junction contained 10 bases not matched to a gene. This CDR3 contains 15 residues. Sequenced by immunoSEQ multiplex PCR; TCRdb stores in-frame clones only, minus some. Among under 15,000 clones listed, roughly 88% were seen once. The sequence was collected from a human donor with non-small cell lung cancer. V is TRBV5-1 and J is TRBJ2-1; 9 nucleotides agree with TRBD2. Source material: uninvolved lung tissue not adjacent to the tumor. CDR3 DNA: TGCGCCAGCAGCCCCCTCGAGCGGGAGGTGGATGAGCAGTTCTTC. It yields the protein CASSPLEREVDEQFF.